The 22 T cell receptor beta chains in this list originate from one sample, sequenced in a study of blood T cell repertoires in COVID-19. The table came from immunoSEQ multiplex PCR; TCRdb's copy has only in-frame clones and leaves some out. The sample has 400,000 to 450,000 clones, around 88% seen once. Source material: peripheral blood. These receptors were taken from a woman in her 50s with COVID-19, enrolled during active disease.

V is TRBV4-1 and J is TRBJ2-7; D is ambiguous. From germline, CDR1 is MGHRA and CDR2 YSYEKL. The CDR3 runs to 13 residues. The V end lost 4 bases, the J end lost 1 base, and 8 bases lay between the germline ends. The CDR3 DNA is TGCGCCAGCAGCCCCGCCGGGTCCTACGAGCAGTACTTC. Translated: CASSPAGSYEQYF.

The genes are TRBV6-2 or TRBV6-3 and TRBJ1-1; no clear D gene. V was shortened by 0 bases and J by 1 base, with 21 bases between the two germline ends. The germline gives CDR1 MNHEY, CDR2 SVGEGT. This CDR3 has 19 amino acids. The DNA for the CDR3 is TGTGCCAGCAGTTACTCCACCCTCCGATCCCTCAGTCGGAACACTGAAGCTTTCTTT. This codes for CASSYSTLRSLSRNTEAFF.

V is TRBV3-1 (or the pseudogene TRBV3-2) and J is TRBJ1-4, with D unresolved. Trimming cost V 1 base and J 7 bases, with 13 bases left between them. Germline V gene sequence: CDR1 LGHDT, CDR2 YNNKEL (reference sequence). The CDR3 covers 15 residues. The CDR3 sequence is CASSQGIGPGEKLFF. The DNA for the CDR3 is TGTGCCAGCAGCCAAGGAATAGGTCCGGGTGAAAAACTGTTTTTT.

The chain employs TRBV24-1 and TRBJ1-1; TRBD1 might be the D (5 bases). Per germline, CDR1 KGHDR and CDR2 SFDVKD. Trimming took 6 bases from V and 1 from J, leaving 5 bases between them. CDR3 length equals 12 residues. Here the CDR3 reads CATSTGNTEAFF. CDR3 bases: TGTGCCACCAGTACAGGGAACACTGAAGCTTTCTTT.

The chain carries TRBV11-2 and TRBJ2-7, with 10 bases lining up with TRBD1. This CDR3 comprises 16 residues. After removal of 3 bases from V and 4 bases from J, the junction contained 9 bases not matched to a gene. The germline CDR1 and CDR2 sequences are SGHAT and FQNNGV. The CDR3: CASSLRMGTGVYEQYF. In nucleotides, the CDR3 is TGTGCCAGCAGCTTGCGGATGGGGACAGGGGTTTACGAGCAGTACTTC.

J is TRBJ1-2 and V is TRBV30; D unclear. Germline V gene data show CDR1 as GTSNPN and CDR2 as SVGIG (reference sequence). CDR3 length equals 13 residues. V lost 2 bases and J 5 bases, leaving 12 bases between the germline ends. This CDR3 is CAWSSHGKYGYTF. In DNA form, the CDR3 reads TGTGCCTGGAGTTCCCACGGGAAATATGGCTACACCTTC. Full variable domain (missing parts from reference TRBV30 and TRBJ1-2): SQTIHQWPATLVQPVGSPLSLECTVEGTSNPNLYWYRQAAGRGLQLLFYSVGIGQISSEVPQNLSASRPQDRQFILSSKKLLLSDSGFYLCAWSSHGKYGYTFGSGTRLTVV.

The chain uses TRBV6-5 and TRBJ2-1; the match to TRBD1 covers 8 bases. With 5 bases clipped from V and 7 bases from J, the junction kept 4 bases outside the gene matches. Germline values: CDR1 MNHEY, CDR2 SVGAGI. CDR3 size: 13 residues. The CDR3 sequence is CASSTYRGNEQFF. The CDR3, as DNA: TGTGCCAGCAGTACGTACAGGGGGAATGAGCAGTTCTTC.

The count of this clone is one. The V gene is TRBV7-6, the J gene TRBJ2-1; no firm D call. The germline CDR1 and CDR2 sequences are SGHVS and FNYEAQ. The V and J ends lost 5 bases and 8 bases respectively, with 25 bases between them. CDR3 length: 17 amino acids. The CDR3 sequence: CASSHPLPGSSGHEQFF. Here the CDR3 DNA reads TGTGCCAGCAGCCACCCCCTCCCAGGCTCTTCTGGCCATGAGCAGTTCTTC.

This sequence joins TRBV5-4 and TRBJ2-7; TRBD2 is a possible D gene (6 bases). The V end lost 3 bases, the J end lost 7 bases, and 14 bases lay between the germline ends. The germline gives CDR1 SGHNT, CDR2 YYREEE (reference sequence). The CDR3 is 13 amino acids. DNA for the CDR3: TGTGCCAGCAGCTCCCGACTAGGTCTGGAGCAGTACTTC. As protein: CASSSRLGLEQYF.

V gene TRBV29-1 combines with J gene TRBJ1-6, with TRBD1 matching over 7 bases. Germline V gene data show CDR1 as SQVTM and CDR2 as ANQGSEA. Germline trimming cut 0 bases from V and 7 bases from J; bases unmatched to any gene: 9. The CDR3 runs 16 residues. The CDR3 protein is CSVEDLSGGTNSPLHF. DNA of the CDR3: TGCAGCGTTGAAGATCTGTCAGGGGGGACCAATTCACCCCTCCACTTT.

J is TRBJ2-3 and V is TRBV9; 7 bases are a match to TRBD2. This CDR3 region has 13 residues. V shed 4 bases, J shed 8 bases, and the junction held 7 bases outside the gene matches. Germline CDR1 reads SGDLS; CDR2 reads YYNGEE. CDR3 DNA: TGTGCCAGCAGCCCCCAGACTAGCAGTACGCAGTATTTT. This gives the protein CASSPQTSSTQYF.

V usage is TRBV7-8 and J usage is TRBJ2-5, with D perhaps TRBD2 (7 bases). This CDR3 has 14 amino acids. V lost 4 bases to trimming and J lost 2 bases, with 11 bases between them. Germline V lookup: CDR1 SGHVS, CDR2 FQNEAQ. CDR3 DNA: TGTGCCAGCAGCTGGGGGGGGCAACAAGAGACCCAGTACTTC. It codes for CASSWGGQQETQYF.

This chain joins TRBV11-1 and TRBJ2-7; 7 bases match TRBD1. The CDR3 has 14 residues. Unmatched junction bases numbered 10, after V lost 5 bases and J lost 6 bases. The germline gives CDR1 SGHAT, CDR2 FQDESV (reference sequence). The CDR3 sequence is CASSPRTGLGEQYF. The CDR3, as DNA: TGTGCCAGCAGCCCTCGGACAGGCCTTGGCGAGCAGTACTTC.

The chain recombines TRBV9 with TRBJ2-5; 7 bases are shared with TRBD2. The ends lost 5 bases at V and 4 bases at J; junction bases unmatched: 5. The CDR3 has 13 amino acids. Germline CDR1 and CDR2: SGDLS and YYNGEE. CDR3: CASSYSSGETQYF. DNA for the CDR3: TGTGCCAGCAGTTACTCTAGCGGAGAGACCCAGTACTTC.

The chain is built from TRBV27 and TRBJ2-2, with TRBD2 matching over 9 bases. With 2 bases clipped from V and 5 bases from J, the junction kept 3 bases outside the gene matches. Germline assignment: CDR1 MNHEY and CDR2 SMNVEV (reference sequence). The CDR3 totals 15 residues. The CDR3 DNA is TGTGCCAGCAGTTTACTAGCGGGGAGGACCGGGGAGCTGTTTTTT. Translation: CASSLLAGRTGELFF.

V and J are TRBV24-1 and TRBJ1-5; 8 bases line up with TRBD1. V trimming: 3 bases; J trimming: 0 bases; junction bases outside the gene matches: 3. Germline-derived CDR1 and CDR2 are KGHDR and SFDVKD. This CDR3 has 16 amino acids. This CDR3 is CATSDADRDSNQPQHF. CDR3 coding DNA: TGTGCCACCAGTGATGCGGACAGGGATAGCAATCAGCCCCAGCATTTT.

This chain links TRBV2 with TRBJ2-2; TRBD2 aligns across 12 bases. The CDR3 is made up of 15 amino acids. Losses at the gene ends were 10 bases for V and 6 bases for J; bases not matched to a gene: 9. CDR1 and CDR2 (germline): SNHLY, FYNNEI. The CDR3 DNA reads as TGTGCCATATACGGACTAGCGGGGTCGGCCGGGGAGCTGTTTTTT. This gives the protein CAIYGLAGSAGELFF.

Here the CDR3 DNA reads TGTGCCAGCAGCTTATTTAGAGGCAGGGGGACAGATACGCAGTATTTT. Its protein is CASSLFRGRGTDTQYF. The rearrangement links TRBV7-2 to TRBJ2-3; 7 bases are shared with TRBD1. The CDR3 contains 16 residues. The V segment lost 2 bases and the J segment 3 bases; nucleotides outside the gene matches: 8. Germline CDR1 is SGHTA and CDR2 is FQGNSA.

Only one count was recorded for this clone. The chain carries TRBV30 and TRBJ2-7; maybe TRBD1 (6 bases). With 6 bases removed from V and 6 bases from J, the gap between germline ends came to 21 bases. Germline V gene sequence: CDR1 GTSNPN, CDR2 SVGIG (reference sequence). The CDR3 totals 14 residues. CDR3 DNA sequence: TGTGCCTGTCCCACCCAGGGGCAGTCGGGCGAGCAGTACTTC. Amino acid sequence: CACPTQGQSGEQYF.

The rearrangement uses TRBV5-4 and TRBJ2-1, with 11 bases matching TRBD2. After removal of 4 bases from V and 7 bases from J, the junction contained 10 bases not matched to a gene. Germline V gives CDR1 SGHNT, CDR2 YYREEE (reference sequence). The CDR3 runs 16 residues. The CDR3, as DNA: TGTGCCAGCAGCCGGCCCACTAGCGGGGGTAAGAATGAGCAGTTCTTC. The encoded protein is CASSRPTSGGKNEQFF.

This sequence joins TRBV13 and TRBJ1-4, with a possible D match to TRBD1 (6 bases). Trimming removed 3 bases at V and 0 bases at J, with 14 bases between. The CDR3 extends over 17 amino acids. Germline V lookup: CDR1 PRHDT, CDR2 FYEKMQ (reference sequence). The CDR3 region has the DNA TGTGCCAGCAGCTTCAGGGCAGGGGCCGCAACTAATGAAAAACTGTTTTTT. It specifies CASSFRAGAATNEKLFF.

This sequence joins TRBV7-3 and TRBJ2-1, with D perhaps TRBD2 (5 bases). Germline V lookup: CDR1 SGHTA, CDR2 FQGTGA. Trimming cost V 4 bases and J 5 bases, with 18 bases left between them. The length of the CDR3 is 16 residues. DNA for the CDR3: TGTGCCAGCAGCTCCGAGCGGAGTCAAATCGACAATGAGCAGTTCTTC. It is translated as CASSSERSQIDNEQFF.